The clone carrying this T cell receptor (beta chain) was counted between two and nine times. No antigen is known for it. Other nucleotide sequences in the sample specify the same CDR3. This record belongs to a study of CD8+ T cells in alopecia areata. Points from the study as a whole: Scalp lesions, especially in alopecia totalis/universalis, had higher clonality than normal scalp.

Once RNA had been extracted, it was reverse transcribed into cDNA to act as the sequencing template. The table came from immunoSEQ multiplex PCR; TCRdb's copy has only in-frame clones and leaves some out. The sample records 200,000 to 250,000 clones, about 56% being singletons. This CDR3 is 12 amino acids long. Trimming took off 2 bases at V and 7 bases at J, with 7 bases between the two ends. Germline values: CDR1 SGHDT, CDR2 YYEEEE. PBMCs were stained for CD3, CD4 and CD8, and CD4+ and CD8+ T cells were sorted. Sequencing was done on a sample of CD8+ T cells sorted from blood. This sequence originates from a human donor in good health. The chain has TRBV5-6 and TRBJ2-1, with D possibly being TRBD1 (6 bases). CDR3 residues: CASSLGGNEQFF. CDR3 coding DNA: TGTGCCAGCAGCTTAGGGGGAAATGAGCAGTTCTTC.